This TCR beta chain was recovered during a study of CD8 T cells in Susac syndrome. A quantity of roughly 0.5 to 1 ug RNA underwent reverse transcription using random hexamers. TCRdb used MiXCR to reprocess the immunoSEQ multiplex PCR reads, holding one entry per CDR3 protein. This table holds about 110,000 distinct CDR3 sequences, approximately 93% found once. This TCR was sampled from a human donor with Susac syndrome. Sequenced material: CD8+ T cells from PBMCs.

The CDR3 protein is CASSGRSFGTGELFF. The CDR3 coding sequence is TGTGCCAGCAGCGGACGATCCTTCGGCACCGGGGAGCTGTTTTTT. The V and J genes are TRBV7-8 and TRBJ2-2; the D is unclear. V was trimmed by 5 bases and J by 4 bases, leaving 14 bases between them. Germline assignment: CDR1 SGHVS and CDR2 FQNEAQ. The CDR3 loop spans 15 amino acids. Full variable domain (rest looked up from reference TRBV7-8 and TRBJ2-2): GAGVSQSPRYKVAKRGQDVALRCDPISGHVSLFWYQQALGQGPEFLTYFQNEAQLDKSGLPSDRFFAERPEGSVSTLKIQRTQQEDSAVYLCASSGRSFGTGELFFGEGSRLTVL.